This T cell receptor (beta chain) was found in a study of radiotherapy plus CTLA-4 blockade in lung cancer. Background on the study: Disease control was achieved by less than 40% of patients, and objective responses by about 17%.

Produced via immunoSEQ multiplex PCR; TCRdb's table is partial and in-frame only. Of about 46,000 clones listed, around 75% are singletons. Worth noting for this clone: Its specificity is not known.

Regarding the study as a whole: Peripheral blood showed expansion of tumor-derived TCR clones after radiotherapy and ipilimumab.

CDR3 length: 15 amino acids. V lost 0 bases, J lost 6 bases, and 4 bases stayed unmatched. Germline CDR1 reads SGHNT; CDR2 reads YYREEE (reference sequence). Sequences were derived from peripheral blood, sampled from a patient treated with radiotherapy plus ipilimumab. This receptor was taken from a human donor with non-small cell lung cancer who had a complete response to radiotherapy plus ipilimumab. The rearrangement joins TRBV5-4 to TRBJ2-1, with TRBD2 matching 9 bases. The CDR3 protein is CASSLVISGGNEQFF. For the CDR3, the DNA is TGTGCCAGCAGCTTGGTAATTAGCGGGGGCAATGAGCAGTTCTTC.